This passage covers 20 T cell receptor beta chains from one sample sequenced in a study of blood T cell repertoires in COVID-19. Assay used: immunoSEQ multiplex PCR; TCRdb lists only in-frame clones, some missing. The sample contains more than 95,000 clones, 84% of which appear only once. The sample was peripheral blood. These receptors were taken from a human donor in a cohort sampled during active COVID-19.

The sample holds many counts of this clone. This chain connects TRBV4-1 to TRBJ1-5; 8 nucleotides align to TRBD1. J gave up 3 bases and V 3 bases, and 4 bases lay outside the gene matches. Germline V gene data show CDR1 as MGHRA and CDR2 as YSYEKL. This CDR3 spans 15 amino acids. The DNA of the CDR3 is TGCGCCAGCAGCCAGGGACAGGTGGACAATCAGCCCCAGCATTTT. Its protein is CASSQGQVDNQPQHF.

The chain couples TRBV6-6 to TRBJ1-2; D not resolved. Looked up from germline, CDR1 is MNHNY and CDR2 is SVGAGI (reference sequence). Trimming cost V 7 bases and J 4 bases, with 10 bases left between them. The CDR3 is made up of 12 amino acids. DNA for the CDR3: TGTGCCAGCAACAGCGGATTCTATGGCTACACCTTC. Its protein product is CASNSGFYGYTF.

The chain has TRBV18 and TRBJ1-5; D possibly corresponds to TRBD1 (6 bases). Trimming pared 4 bases from V and 6 bases from J, leaving 19 bases between. The germline V gene encodes CDR1 KGHSH and CDR2 LQKENI. The CDR3 has 16 residues. The CDR3 loop is CASSRPGQGASQPQHF. The CDR3 coding sequence is TGTGCCAGCTCACGTCCGGGACAAGGGGCGAGTCAGCCCCAGCATTTT.

CDR3 protein: CASSNRRLAGVADTQYF. The CDR3 DNA sequence: TGTGCCAGTAGTAATAGGCGACTAGCGGGAGTCGCAGATACGCAGTATTTT. V and J are TRBV19 and TRBJ2-3; 12 bases agree with TRBD2. Germline V gene lookup returns CDR1 LNHDA and CDR2 SQIVND (reference sequence). The CDR3 length is 17 residues. Trimming cost V 4 bases and J 4 bases; bases outside gene matches: 9.

This clone showed up just a few times. This rearrangement joins TRBV4-2 to TRBJ1-1, with 10 positions matching TRBD1. This CDR3 comprises 15 residues. The V and J ends lost 4 bases and 6 bases, in that order; junction bases with no gene match: 8. Germline loops: CDR1 LGHNA, CDR2 YNFKEQ. CDR3 nucleotides: TGTGCCAGCAGCCCCTCCGGGACAGGGGCACCTGAAGCTTTCTTT. The encoded protein is CASSPSGTGAPEAFF.

This clone has only a few counts. The chain uses TRBV7-2 and TRBJ2-2; D may be TRBD1 (6 bases). There are 13 residues in the CDR3. Per germline, CDR1 SGHTA and CDR2 FQGNSA. With 5 bases removed from V and 5 bases from J, the gap between germline ends came to 9 bases. In nucleotides, the CDR3 is TGTGCCAGCAGCCCCGACAGGACCGGGGAGCTGTTTTTT. It is translated as CASSPDRTGELFF.

This chain links TRBV19 with TRBJ1-1; D perhaps matches TRBD1 (6 bases). Trimming stripped 7 bases from V and 4 bases from J, with 13 bases between. The germline gives CDR1 LNHDA, CDR2 SQIVND (reference sequence). The length of the CDR3 is 13 residues. CDR3: CASIPRGSTEAFF. The CDR3 DNA is TGTGCCAGTATCCCCAGGGGAAGCACTGAAGCTTTCTTT.

The chain is built from TRBV3-1 (or the pseudogene TRBV3-2) and TRBJ2-1; possible D gene TRBD2, 7 bases. This CDR3 comprises 16 residues. The germline V and J ends were trimmed by 3 bases and 2 bases, with 14 bases remaining between them. Germline V gene lookup returns CDR1 LGHDT and CDR2 YNNKEL (reference sequence). CDR3 region: CASSHLGGAPYNEQFF. The CDR3 DNA reads TGTGCCAGCAGCCATCTGGGGGGGGCCCCCTACAATGAGCAGTTCTTC.

V gene TRBV6-5 combines with J gene TRBJ1-2, with 11 bases matching TRBD1. This CDR3 is built from 16 residues. In germline, CDR1 is MNHEY, CDR2 SVGAGI. Trimming took 0 bases from V and 2 from J; bases not matched to a gene: 2. The CDR3 region has the DNA TGTGCCAGCAGTTACTCCGGGACAGGGGGGAACTATGGCTACACCTTC. Amino acids: CASSYSGTGGNYGYTF.

This clone was counted a single time. The junction does not match germline at one end; this may be a read error. The V call is TRBV11-2, the J call TRBJ2-7; TRBD1 aligns across 7 bases. Per the germline V gene, CDR1 is SGHAT and CDR2 is FQNNGV. The CDR3 covers 11 residues. The CDR3 coding sequence is TGTGCCAGCAGCCCAGGGACAGCCCCCAACTTC. Protein sequence: CASSPGTAPNF.

The rearrangement uses TRBV2 and TRBJ1-3; tentatively, D is TRBD1 (6 bases). Trimming removed 0 bases at V and 3 bases at J, with 18 bases between. Germline-derived CDR1 and CDR2 are SNHLY and FYNNEI. CDR3 length: 18 amino acids. CDR3 in DNA: TGTGCCAGCAGTGAAGCGCGAGGATATGGGGGCAGTGGAAACACCATATATTTT. This codes for CASSEARGYGGSGNTIYF.

The chain carries TRBV10-2 and TRBJ2-1; 10 nucleotides match TRBD2. Germline V lookup: CDR1 WSHSY, CDR2 SAAADI. CDR3 size: 20 residues. V trimming: 2 bases; J trimming: 8 bases; junction bases outside the gene matches: 21. The CDR3 spells CASSEHRSRRGLAGVYEQFF. The CDR3 nucleotides read TGCGCCAGCAGTGAGCACAGAAGTAGACGGGGGCTAGCGGGGGTGTATGAGCAGTTCTTC.

The chain carries TRBV9 and TRBJ2-1; no definite D call. The CDR3 has 13 amino acids. V lost 3 bases and J 6 bases, leaving 10 bases between the germline ends. Germline values: CDR1 SGDLS, CDR2 YYNGEE. The CDR3 protein is CASSASFGNEQFF. The CDR3 nucleotides read TGTGCCAGCAGCGCCTCATTCGGCAATGAGCAGTTCTTC.

The chain has TRBV3-1 (or the pseudogene TRBV3-2) and TRBJ2-1, with D tentatively TRBD2 (6 bases). This CDR3 contains 18 residues. V was pared by 5 bases and J by 1 base, with 21 bases between. CDR1 is LGHDT and CDR2 is YNNKEL in the germline V gene (reference sequence). DNA for the CDR3: TGTGCCAGCAGCAAATTACCAGTAGCGGTTTTATCCTACAATGAGCAGTTCTTC. Translation: CASSKLPVAVLSYNEQFF.

The rearrangement joins TRBV7-2 to TRBJ1-2, with D possibly TRBD1 on 5 matching bases. Germline V gene sequence: CDR1 SGHTA, CDR2 FQGNSA. The CDR3 consists of 14 residues. V was shortened by 5 bases and J by 0 bases, with 10 bases between the two germline ends. In DNA, the CDR3 is TGTGCCAGCAGCCCTCGGACACCTAACTATGGCTACACCTTC. This gives the protein CASSPRTPNYGYTF.

This sequence joins TRBV7-3 and TRBJ1-1, with D uncertain. Trimming pared 1 base from V and 4 bases from J, leaving 10 bases between. Germline V gene sequence: CDR1 SGHTA, CDR2 FQGTGA. This CDR3 has 14 residues. CDR3 sequence reads: CASSLMGRGTEAFF. The CDR3 DNA follows: TGTGCCAGCAGCTTAATGGGCCGGGGCACTGAAGCTTTCTTT.

The rearrangement links TRBV5-1 to TRBJ1-2; 8 nucleotides match TRBD1. The trim removed 4 bases at V and 7 bases at J, leaving 12 bases unmatched. This CDR3 has 15 residues. In germline, CDR1 is SGHRS, CDR2 YFSETQ. The CDR3 bases are TGCGCCAGCAGCGCCGACAGGGGTGGGGTCGGTGGCTACACCTTC. The encoded protein is CASSADRGGVGGYTF.

A few counts support this clone. The chain combines TRBV9 with TRBJ1-6; D unresolved. The length of the CDR3 is 14 residues. The ends were cut back, 0 bases at V and 5 bases at J, with 6 bases in the middle. In germline, CDR1 is SGDLS, CDR2 YYNGEE. This chain's CDR3 is CASSVGPDNSPLHF. The CDR3, as DNA: TGTGCCAGCAGCGTAGGCCCAGATAATTCACCCCTCCACTTT.

The V call is TRBV7-9, the J call TRBJ2-7; 7 positions match TRBD1. Germline lookup yields CDR1 SEHNR and CDR2 FQNEAQ (reference sequence). This CDR3 region has 12 residues. The ends lost 5 bases at V and 4 bases at J; junction bases unmatched: 2. In DNA, the CDR3 is TGTGCCAGCAGCGCGGACAGGTACGAGCAGTACTTC. This translates into CASSADRYEQYF.

The rearrangement uses TRBV18 and TRBJ1-5; a possible D gene is TRBD1 (5 bases). The V gene's germline CDR1 is KGHSH and CDR2 LQKENI. The CDR3 extends over 12 amino acids. V dropped 4 bases and J dropped 5 bases, with 6 bases sitting between them. The CDR3 DNA follows: TGTGCCAGCTCACGGGGGGATCAGCCCCAGCATTTT. Amino acid sequence: CASSRGDQPQHF.